A single sample is the source of the 18 T cell receptor beta chains below, sequenced in a study of cytomegalovirus exposure and HLA in healthy donors. A multiplex PCR was run with 60 Vbeta primers and 13 Jbeta primers. Generated by immunoSEQ multiplex PCR, the TCRdb table keeps only in-frame clones and is missing some. The repertoire holds some 130,000 clones, with around four fifths as singletons. Sequenced material: PBMCs. These receptors were taken from a man between 25 and 39 years old in good health.

The chain employs TRBV19 and TRBJ1-1, with D hard to call. The CDR3 runs 13 residues. V was cut by 8 bases and J by 3 bases, with 13 bases left in between. Germline V gives CDR1 LNHDA, CDR2 SQIVND (reference sequence). Written as DNA, the CDR3 is TGTGCCAGTGCGCGAGCGATTCACACTGAAGCTTTCTTT. Its translation is CASARAIHTEAFF.

In its sample, this clone was seen a few times. The chain couples TRBV28 to TRBJ2-2; D perhaps matches TRBD2 (5 bases). Germline V gene sequence: CDR1 MDHEN, CDR2 SYDVKM. This CDR3 contains 16 residues. The ends were cut back, 3 bases at V and 4 bases at J, with 15 bases in the middle. The CDR3: CASSFEAGLSTGELFF. The CDR3 nucleotides are TGTGCCAGCAGTTTTGAAGCCGGACTGAGCACCGGGGAGCTGTTTTTT.

This clone was found a few times. The chain has TRBV4-1 and TRBJ2-1; TRBD2 agrees at 16 bases. CDR3 length: 19 amino acids. J gave up 7 bases and V 4 bases, and 13 bases lay outside the gene matches. Germline V lookup: CDR1 MGHRA, CDR2 YSYEKL. The CDR3 DNA is TGCGCCAGCAGCCCCCCGGGACTAGCGGGAGGGGGCAAAAAAAATGAGCAGTTCTTC. As protein: CASSPPGLAGGGKKNEQFF.

A single count supports this clone. The chain links TRBV14 to TRBJ2-3, with TRBD2 matching over 7 bases. The CDR3 has 13 amino acids. Germline V gives CDR1 SGHDN, CDR2 FVKESK. With V trimmed by 1 base and J by 6 bases, 1 base remained unmatched. The CDR3 is CASSQAGGDTQYF. In nucleotides, the CDR3 is TGTGCCAGCAGCCAAGCCGGGGGGGATACGCAGTATTTT.

J is TRBJ1-2 and V is TRBV5-1, with a weak D call TRBD1 (6 bases). CDR3 length: 13 amino acids. V was clipped by 7 bases and J by 2 bases, with 12 bases between them. CDR1 is SGHRS, CDR2 YFSETQ, per germline. The DNA of the CDR3 is TGCGCCAGCGGAAAGGACAGCAACTATGGCTACACCTTC. Its translation: CASGKDSNYGYTF.

This clone was counted a few times. This chain uses TRBV18 with TRBJ2-7; tentative D call: TRBD2 (5 bases). CDR3 length: 12 amino acids. Germline-derived CDR1 and CDR2 are KGHSH and LQKENI. The germline V and J ends were trimmed by 5 bases and 9 bases, with 14 bases remaining between them. CDR3 protein: CASSADFLGQYF. The CDR3 nucleotides are TGTGCCAGCTCAGCGGACTTTCTTGGGCAGTACTTC. The variable domain in full, with the rest retrieved from reference TRBV18 and TRBJ2-7, is NAGVMQNPRHLVRRRGQEARLRCSPMKGHSHVYWYRQLPEEGLKFMVYLQKENIIDESGMPKERFSAEFPKEGPSILRIQQVVRGDSAAYFCASSADFLGQYFGPGTRLTVT.

J is TRBJ2-1 and V is TRBV11-2; possible D gene TRBD2, 6 bases. This CDR3 comprises 13 residues. V shed 8 bases and J shed 9 bases, with 17 bases lying between them. The germline gives CDR1 SGHAT, CDR2 FQNNGV. The CDR3 bases are TGTGCCAGCGCCCGTGGGGGACTGGGTGAGCAGTTCTTC. Translated: CASARGGLGEQFF.

The rearrangement joins TRBV4-1 to TRBJ2-7; D unresolved. The CDR3 is 16 residues long. Trimming took off 0 bases at V and 0 bases at J, with 12 bases between the two ends. Germline V gene lookup returns CDR1 MGHRA and CDR2 YSYEKL. In DNA, the CDR3 is TGCGCCAGCAGCCAAGATCTGACACCGAGCTCCTACGAGCAGTACTTC. It codes for CASSQDLTPSSYEQYF.

V usage is TRBV4-1 and J usage is TRBJ2-1, with 7 bases matching TRBD2. This CDR3 has 18 residues. J was trimmed by 6 bases and V by 4 bases; bases with no gene match: 18. CDR1 is MGHRA, CDR2 YSYEKL, per germline. The CDR3, as DNA: TGCGCCAGCAGCCCGATCTTTGGGTGGCGGGAGAGGGCCAATGAGCAGTTCTTC. Its protein product is CASSPIFGWRERANEQFF.

This chain joins TRBV28 and TRBJ1-5; 9 bases agree with TRBD1. CDR1 and CDR2 from the germline V gene are MDHEN and SYDVKM. The CDR3 has 18 amino acids. Trimming at V came to 3 bases and at J to 1 base, leaving 10 bases not matched to a gene. The CDR3 nucleotides read TGTGCCAGCAGTTTGCCCCCGGGACAGGGTGACAGCAATCAGCCCCAGCATTTT. It yields the protein CASSLPPGQGDSNQPQHF.

The V and J genes are TRBV7-9 and TRBJ2-5; D perhaps matches TRBD1 (7 bases). Germline V CDR1 and CDR2: SEHNR, FQNEAQ (reference sequence). Trimming cost V 5 bases and J 5 bases, with 21 bases left between them. The CDR3 runs to 16 residues. The CDR3 here is CASSLPTGRSGETQYF. CDR3 coding DNA: TGTGCCAGCAGCCTGCCGACAGGGAGGAGCGGGGAGACCCAGTACTTC.

The rearrangement joins TRBV30 to TRBJ2-1, with TRBD2 matching over 7 bases. CDR3 length: 11 amino acids. The junction had 7 bases not matched to a gene; V was cut back by 5 bases and J by 12 bases. The germline V gene encodes CDR1 GTSNPN and CDR2 SVGIG (reference sequence). CDR3 region: CAWERDYGQFF. CDR3 nucleotides: TGTGCCTGGGAAAGGGACTACGGGCAGTTCTTC. Full variable domain (rest looked up from reference TRBV30 and TRBJ2-1): SQTIHQWPATLVQPVGSPLSLECTVEGTSNPNLYWYRQAAGRGLQLLFYSVGIGQISSEVPQNLSASRPQDRQFILSSKKLLLSDSGFYLCAWERDYGQFFGPGTRLTVL.

J is TRBJ2-1 and V is TRBV19, with D maybe TRBD1 (5 bases). CDR3 size: 16 residues. Germline values: CDR1 LNHDA, CDR2 SQIVND (reference sequence). V lost 5 bases and J 2 bases, leaving 16 bases between the germline ends. The CDR3 protein is CASSPSSRGPYNEQFF. DNA for the CDR3: TGTGCCAGTAGTCCCTCATCTAGGGGTCCCTACAATGAGCAGTTCTTC.

The chain joins TRBV10-3 to TRBJ1-2; D perhaps matches TRBD1 (5 bases). The germline V gene encodes CDR1 ENHRY and CDR2 SYGVKD. This CDR3 has 14 amino acids. Trimming removed 3 bases at V and 3 bases at J, with 11 bases between. The DNA for the CDR3 is TGTGCCATCAGTGACACCTGGGGGGACTATGGCTACACCTTC. Translation gives CAISDTWGDYGYTF.

The J gene is TRBJ1-2, the V gene TRBV7-3, with D possibly matching TRBD1 (5 bases). The CDR3 is 15 amino acids. V gave up 5 bases and J gave up 3 bases, with 16 bases separating them. Germline V gene data show CDR1 as SGHTA and CDR2 as FQGTGA. The CDR3 spells CASSPSGGLDYGYTF. CDR3 nucleotide sequence: TGTGCCAGCAGCCCCTCCGGGGGGTTGGACTATGGCTACACCTTC.

The chain employs TRBV4-3 and TRBJ2-7; perhaps TRBD1 as D (5 bases). The CDR3 is made up of 13 amino acids. CDR1 is LGHNA and CDR2 is YSLEER in the germline V gene. V shed 0 bases and J shed 4 bases, with 7 bases lying between them. The CDR3 spells CASSQEAGYEQYF. CDR3 coding DNA: TGCGCCAGCAGCCAAGAGGCAGGGTACGAGCAGTACTTC.

The chain links TRBV28 to TRBJ2-5; 8 bases line up with TRBD2. V lost 8 bases to trimming and J lost 4 bases; unmatched junction nucleotides: 12. The CDR3 consists of 15 residues. Germline CDR1 and CDR2: MDHEN and SYDVKM. Here the CDR3 DNA reads TGTGCCAGCGTCCGGGGGGGAAGCTTTTCAGAGACCCAGTACTTC. This codes for CASVRGGSFSETQYF.

This clone was detected only a few times. This chain links TRBV6-5 with TRBJ2-2; 8 positions agree with TRBD1. The CDR3 runs to 15 residues. The V segment lost 2 bases and the J segment 4 bases; nucleotides outside the gene matches: 3. Germline V gene data show CDR1 as MNHEY and CDR2 as SVGAGI. This CDR3 reads CASSYQGAVTGELFF. The DNA of the CDR3 is TGTGCCAGCAGTTACCAGGGGGCGGTCACCGGGGAGCTGTTTTTT.